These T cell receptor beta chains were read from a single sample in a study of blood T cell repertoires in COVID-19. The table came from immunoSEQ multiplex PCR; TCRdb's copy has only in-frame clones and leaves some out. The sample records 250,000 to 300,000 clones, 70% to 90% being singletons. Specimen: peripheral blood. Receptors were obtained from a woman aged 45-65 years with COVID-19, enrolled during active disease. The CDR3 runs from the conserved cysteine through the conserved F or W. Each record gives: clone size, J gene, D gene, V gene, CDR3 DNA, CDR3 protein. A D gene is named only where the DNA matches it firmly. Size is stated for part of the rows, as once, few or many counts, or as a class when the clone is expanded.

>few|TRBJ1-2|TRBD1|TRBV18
TGTGCCAGCTCACCCCCGGGCAGGGGGAACTATGGCTACACCTTC
CASSPPGRGNYGYTF
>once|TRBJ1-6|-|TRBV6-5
TGTGCCAGCAGGTCACAGGGAAATAATTCACCCCTCCACTTT
CASRSQGNNSPLHF
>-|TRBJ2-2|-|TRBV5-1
TGCGCCAGCAGCTCTGCCCCTAGAACCGGGGAGCTGTTTTTT
CASSSAPRTGELFF
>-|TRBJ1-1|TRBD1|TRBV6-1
TGTGCCAGCAGAGACCCAGGGGGTGAAGCTTTCTTT
CASRDPGGEAFF
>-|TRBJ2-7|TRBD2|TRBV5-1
TGCGCCAGCAGCTTGGAGCAGAGCGGGAGCTACGAGCAGTACTTC
CASSLEQSGSYEQYF
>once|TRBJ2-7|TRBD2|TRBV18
TGTGCCAGCTCACCAAATAGCGGGACGGGAGTTACCGAGCAGTACTTC
CASSPNSGTGVTEQYF
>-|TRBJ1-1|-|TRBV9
TGTGCCAGCGCGAGGGAATTCAACACTGAAGCTTTCTTT
CASAREFNTEAFF
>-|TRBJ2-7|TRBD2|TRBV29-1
TGCAGCGTTGTCCCAGCGGGAGCTATCTACGAGCAGTACTTC
CSVVPAGAIYEQYF
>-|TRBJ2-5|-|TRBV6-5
TGTGCCAGCAGAGAGTGGGGCGGGGAAGAGACCCAGTACTTC
CASREWGGEETQYF
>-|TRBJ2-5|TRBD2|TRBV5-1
TGCGCCAGCAGCGGGGGACTAGCCCTCCAAGAGACCCAGTACTTC
CASSGGLALQETQYF
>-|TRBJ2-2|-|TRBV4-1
TGCGCCAGCAGCCCTGGGGGGACCCCCGGGGAGCTGTTTTTT
CASSPGGTPGELFF
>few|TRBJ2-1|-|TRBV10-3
TGTGCCATCAGCGGGGGACTGTCCGCCTCCTACAATGAGCAGTTCTTC
CAISGGLSASYNEQFF
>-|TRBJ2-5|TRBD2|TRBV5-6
TGTGCCAGCAGCTGGACTAGCGGGACAGAGACCCAGTACTTC
CASSWTSGTETQYF
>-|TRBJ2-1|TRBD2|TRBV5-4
TGTGCCAGCAGCTTGGCCCTAGCGGGAGGCGCCTACAATGAGCAGTTCTTC
CASSLALAGGAYNEQFF
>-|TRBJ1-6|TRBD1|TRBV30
TGTGCCTGGAGAGGACAGGGTTTCGCGAATTCACCCCTCCACTTT
CAWRGQGFANSPLHF
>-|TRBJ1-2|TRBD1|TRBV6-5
TGTGCCAGCAGTTACGGACAGGAGCGTGGCTACACCTTC
CASSYGQERGYTF
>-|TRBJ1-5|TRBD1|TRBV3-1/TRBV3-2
TGTGCCAGCAGCCAGTCCCGGGACAGCTCCGGTTTGGCCCAGCATTTT
CASSQSRDSSGLAQHF
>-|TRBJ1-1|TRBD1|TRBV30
TGTGCCTGGAGGATACAGGGGTTCACTGAAGCTTTCTTT
CAWRIQGFTEAFF
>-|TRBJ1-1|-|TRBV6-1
TGTGCCAGCTCAAAAGGGGTGGGCACTGAAGCTTTCTTT
CASSKGVGTEAFF
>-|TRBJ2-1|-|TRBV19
TGTGCCAGTAGTATAGGGACTTGGGGTGGTTGGGATGAGCAGTTCTTC
CASSIGTWGGWDEQFF
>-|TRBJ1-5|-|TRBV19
TGTGCCAGTAGTATGGGGCGCCAAGTTAGGAAAAATCAGCCCCAGCATTTT
CASSMGRQVRKNQPQHF
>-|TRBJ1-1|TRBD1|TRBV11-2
TGTGCCAGCAGCCTGGGACAGACGAACACTGAAGCTTTCTTT
CASSLGQTNTEAFF
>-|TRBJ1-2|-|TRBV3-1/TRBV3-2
TGTGCCAGCAGCCAAATGCGGACTTCCGGTGGCTACACCTTC
CASSQMRTSGGYTF
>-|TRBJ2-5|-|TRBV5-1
TGCGCCAGCAGCTTTCAGGCAGAAGAGACCCAGTACTTC
CASSFQAEETQYF
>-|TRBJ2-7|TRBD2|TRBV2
TGTGCCAGCAGCGGGACTAGCGGGAGCTACGAGCAGTACTTC
CASSGTSGSYEQYF